These 28 T cell receptor beta chains were all obtained from the same sample, sequenced in a study of human T cells and chemical hapten exposure. TCRdb used MiXCR to reprocess the RACE reads, holding one entry per CDR3 protein. This table has 330,000 or so distinct CDR3 sequences, under 6.5% appearing once. Documented time point: patch test 2, 6 weeks after DPC sensitization. Treatment given: therapeutic diphenylcyclopropenone sensitization with weekly scalp DPC. The starting material was whole blood, obtained in connection with sensitization to the hapten diphenylcyclopropenone (DPC). The receptor set was obtained from a woman aged 18-30 years with alopecia areata. Some clones in this sample may be carry-over from other donors' samples.

V gene TRBV7-2 combines with J gene TRBJ2-1; perhaps TRBD2 as D (6 bases). CDR1 is SGHTA, CDR2 FQGNSA, per germline. This CDR3 contains 15 residues. The V end lost 3 bases, the J end lost 5 bases, and 14 bases lay between the germline ends. The DNA of the CDR3 is TGTGCCAGCAGCTTTGCCGGGACTTTTGACAATGAGCAGTTCTTC. This encodes CASSFAGTFDNEQFF.

This clonotype was seen a few times. V gene TRBV7-2 combines with J gene TRBJ2-7; D not certain. V was trimmed by 5 bases and J by 0 bases, leaving 8 bases between them. Germline V lookup: CDR1 SGHTA, CDR2 FQGNSA. The CDR3 is 13 amino acids. DNA of the CDR3: TGTGCCAGCAGCCCCTCCCCCTCCTACGAGCAGTACTTC. Protein product: CASSPSPSYEQYF.

In this sample, this clonotype turned up many times. V usage is TRBV7-2 and J usage is TRBJ2-1, with 10 bases lining up with TRBD2. The CDR3 is made up of 16 amino acids. The V gene end was trimmed by 5 bases and the J gene end by 8 bases; junction bases not matched to a gene: 12. Germline-derived CDR1 and CDR2 are SGHTA and FQGNSA. Here the CDR3 reads CASSPWGASGGYEQFF. DNA of the CDR3: TGTGCCAGCAGCCCCTGGGGCGCTAGCGGGGGCTATGAGCAGTTCTTC.

This clonotype was seen more than once but under ten times. The chain couples TRBV4-3 to TRBJ1-1; no clear D gene. The V end was cut by 2 bases, the J end by 1 base, with 11 bases between. The CDR3 consists of 15 residues. In germline, CDR1 is LGHNA, CDR2 YSLEER. This CDR3 reads CASSQQPTENTEAFF. The CDR3 DNA is TGCGCCAGCAGCCAACAGCCGACGGAGAACACTGAAGCTTTCTTT.

This clonotype has a handful of counts. V and J are TRBV10-3 and TRBJ2-7, with D perhaps being TRBD1 or TRBD2 (5 bases each). CDR1 is ENHRY, CDR2 SYGVKD, per germline. Trimming took 5 bases from V and 3 from J, leaving 14 bases between them. The CDR3 spans 14 residues. In DNA form, the CDR3 reads TGTGCCATCAGTCTCCTCGTTGGGGGCTACGAGCAGTACTTC. Protein sequence: CAISLLVGGYEQYF.

This clonotype was counted at least ten times. V usage is TRBV6-5 and J usage is TRBJ1-2; D gene uncertain. The CDR3 runs to 11 residues. CDR1 MNHEY and CDR2 SVGAGI come from the germline V gene. V lost 8 bases to trimming and J lost 5 bases, with 9 bases between them. The CDR3 protein is CASGARYGYTF. For the CDR3, the DNA is TGTGCCAGCGGAGCAAGATATGGCTACACCTTC.

The chain links TRBV5-1 to TRBJ2-3; D is uncertain. In germline, CDR1 is SGHRS, CDR2 YFSETQ. V dropped 4 bases and J dropped 0 bases, with 6 bases sitting between them. This CDR3 is built from 13 residues. DNA for the CDR3: TGCGCCAGCAGCCAACCTAGCACAGATACGCAGTATTTT. Residues: CASSQPSTDTQYF.

This clonotype has just a few counts. The genes are TRBV6-5 and TRBJ2-1, with a weak D call TRBD1 (6 bases). The germline V and J ends were trimmed by 6 bases and 6 bases, with 21 bases remaining between them. This CDR3 is 16 amino acids long. The germline gives CDR1 MNHEY, CDR2 SVGAGI. The CDR3 DNA is TGTGCCAGCAGCCAGCTCACAGGGCCCGATCGCAATGAGCAGTTCTTC. This codes for CASSQLTGPDRNEQFF.

There are a few counts of this clonotype. The rearrangement links TRBV4-2 to TRBJ2-1; no clear D. CDR1 and CDR2 from the germline V gene are LGHNA and YNFKEQ. V was clipped by 0 bases and J by 8 bases, with 14 bases between them. This CDR3 spans 15 amino acids. The DNA for the CDR3 is TGTGCCAGCAGCCAAGATGTCTATGGCTTGGATGAGCAGTTCTTC. Translating gives CASSQDVYGLDEQFF.

This clonotype was detected many times. V gene TRBV7-9 combines with J gene TRBJ1-3; D possibly corresponds to TRBD1 (5 bases). CDR1 and CDR2 (germline): SEHNR, FQNEAQ (reference sequence). V was shortened by 5 bases and J by 2 bases, with 16 bases between the two germline ends. This CDR3 comprises 16 residues. CDR3 protein: CASSARSTVAGNTIYF. CDR3 in DNA: TGTGCCAGCAGCGCTCGATCGACAGTTGCTGGAAACACCATATATTTT.

This clonotype appeared many times. The chain has TRBV6-5 and TRBJ2-3; D gene unclear. From germline, CDR1 is MNHEY and CDR2 SVGAGI. With 10 bases removed from V and 4 bases from J, the gap between germline ends came to 9 bases. The CDR3 contains 11 residues. The CDR3 DNA reads TGTGCCATAACCACGCCAGATACGCAGTATTTT. Its protein product is CAITTPDTQYF.

Only a few counts were recorded for this clonotype. The rearrangement uses TRBV7-9 and TRBJ1-2, with D perhaps matching TRBD1 (6 bases). Trimming pared 4 bases from V and 6 bases from J, leaving 21 bases between. Germline values: CDR1 SEHNR, CDR2 FQNEAQ (reference sequence). This CDR3 has 16 residues. This CDR3 reads CASSSDSKAIIDGYTF. CDR3 bases: TGTGCCAGCAGCTCGGACAGTAAGGCGATAATTGATGGCTACACCTTC.

The CDR3 nucleotides read TGTGCCAGCAGAGTACCGACAGCCATGAACACTGAAGCTTTCTTT. Residues: CASRVPTAMNTEAFF. The chain couples TRBV28 to TRBJ1-1, with D tentatively TRBD1 (5 bases). Germline CDR1 and CDR2: MDHEN and SYDVKM. The CDR3 spans 15 residues. V was cut by 6 bases and J by 0 bases, with 14 bases left in between.

This clonotype occurred many times. This chain joins TRBV10-3 and TRBJ2-3, with D possibly called TRBD1 or TRBD2 (5 bases each). The CDR3 runs to 13 residues. Germline lookup yields CDR1 ENHRY and CDR2 SYGVKD. Trimming removed 6 bases from V and 2 bases from J, with 9 bases in between. The CDR3 loop reads CAIRGEFTDTQYF. CDR3 coding DNA: TGTGCCATCAGGGGGGAGTTCACAGATACGCAGTATTTT.

This clonotype was counted ten times or more. The chain carries TRBV13 and TRBJ2-7; maybe TRBD1 (6 bases). The V end lost 4 bases, the J end lost 5 bases, and 15 bases lay between the germline ends. The CDR3 is made up of 14 amino acids. The V gene's germline CDR1 is PRHDT and CDR2 FYEKMQ (reference sequence). CDR3 nucleotide sequence: TGTGCCAGCAGCTGGACTGACAGGCCCGACGAGCAGTACTTC. Translation gives CASSWTDRPDEQYF.

This clonotype was seen at least ten times. V and J are TRBV19 and TRBJ2-2; D perhaps matches TRBD1 (5 bases). Trimming stripped 8 bases from V and 6 bases from J, with 13 bases between. Germline V gene sequence: CDR1 LNHDA, CDR2 SQIVND (reference sequence). The CDR3 is 13 amino acids. The CDR3 coding sequence is TGTGCCAGTGCCCTCCAGGGCGCCGGGGAGCTGTTTTTT. This sequence encodes CASALQGAGELFF.

This clonotype was recorded many times. The V and J genes are TRBV6-1 and TRBJ1-5, with a weak D call TRBD1 (6 bases). The germline V gene has CDR1 MNHNS and CDR2 SASEGT. The CDR3 has 13 amino acids. Between the trimmed V and J ends, which lost 9 bases and 5 bases, there was a span of 14 bases. The CDR3: CASAWDKDQPQHF. In DNA form, the CDR3 reads TGTGCCAGTGCGTGGGACAAGGATCAGCCCCAGCATTTT.

The genes are TRBV6-6 and TRBJ2-3; TRBD2 aligns across 11 bases. Trimming at V came to 10 bases and at J to 3 bases, leaving 9 bases not matched to a gene. This CDR3 has 15 residues. CDR1 and CDR2 (germline): MNHNY, SVGAGI (reference sequence). CDR3: CAIGPTSGVTDTQYF. The CDR3, as DNA: TGTGCCATCGGACCGACTAGCGGGGTAACAGATACGCAGTATTTT.

This clonotype has at least ten counts. The chain couples TRBV2 to TRBJ2-7; D assignment may be TRBD1 or TRBD2 (5 bases each). Germline CDR1 is SNHLY and CDR2 is FYNNEI. Trimming pared 4 bases from V and 2 bases from J, leaving 12 bases between. The CDR3 sequence is 14 residues long. The CDR3 region is CASSVGTPTYEQYF. The CDR3 nucleotides are TGTGCCAGCAGTGTTGGGACGCCCACCTACGAGCAGTACTTC.

This clonotype showed up just a few times. The chain joins TRBV27 to TRBJ2-3, with D possibly being TRBD2 (6 bases). With 8 bases removed from V and 1 base from J, the gap between germline ends came to 13 bases. Germline CDR1 and CDR2: MNHEY and SMNVEV (reference sequence). The CDR3 consists of 14 residues. CDR3 in amino acids: CASQRVAGTDTQYF. The DNA of the CDR3 is TGTGCCAGCCAAAGAGTAGCGGGCACAGATACGCAGTATTTT.

The CDR3 DNA is TGTGCCAGCAGTGGGTGGACAGGGGGCTACGAGCAGTACTTC. Translation: CASSGWTGGYEQYF. This chain uses TRBV6-5 with TRBJ2-7; 10 positions agree with TRBD1. The CDR3 runs to 14 residues. V was pared by 5 bases and J by 3 bases, with 4 bases of the junction left unmatched. The V gene's germline CDR1 is MNHEY and CDR2 SVGAGI.

This sequence joins TRBV4-3 and TRBJ2-3; D remains ambiguous. Germline values: CDR1 LGHNA, CDR2 YSLEER. V shed 0 bases and J shed 6 bases, with 7 bases lying between them. The CDR3 extends over 13 amino acids. In DNA, the CDR3 is TGCGCCAGCAGCCAAGAGCTGAGGGATACGCAGTATTTT. Its protein is CASSQELRDTQYF.

This clonotype was counted many times. The chain couples TRBV7-9 to TRBJ1-1; TRBD1 is a possible D gene (5 bases). V lost 5 bases and J lost 4, with 8 bases in between. Germline V lookup: CDR1 SEHNR, CDR2 FQNEAQ (reference sequence). This CDR3 has 12 residues. CDR3 amino acids: CASSADSTEAFF. In nucleotides, the CDR3 is TGTGCCAGCAGCGCTGACAGCACTGAAGCTTTCTTT. The entire variable domain, with the rest obtained from reference TRBV7-9 and TRBJ1-1, is as follows: DTGVSQNPRHKITKRGQNVTFRCDPISEHNRLYWYRQTLGQGPEFLTYFQNEAQLEKSRLLSDRFSAERPKGSFSTLEIQRTEQGDSAMYLCASSADSTEAFFGQGTRLTVV.

Ten or more counts support this clonotype. The chain couples TRBV6-2 or TRBV6-3 to TRBJ1-5, with 7 bases identical to TRBD1. Germline V gene sequence: CDR1 MNHEY, CDR2 SVGEGT. J was trimmed by 7 bases and V by 4 bases; bases with no gene match: 4. There are 13 residues in the CDR3. The CDR3 loop reads CASSLTGKQPQHF. CDR3 coding DNA: TGTGCCAGCAGTTTGACAGGGAAGCAGCCCCAGCATTTT.

The V gene is TRBV7-9, the J gene TRBJ1-1; no firm D call. This CDR3 comprises 14 residues. In germline, CDR1 is SEHNR, CDR2 FQNEAQ (reference sequence). V was cut by 5 bases and J by 0 bases, with 10 bases left in between. The CDR3 reads CASSLHLMNTEAFF. CDR3 DNA: TGTGCCAGCAGCCTTCACCTTATGAACACTGAAGCTTTCTTT.

This clonotype has at least ten counts. The chain recombines TRBV4-3 with TRBJ1-2; D is perhaps TRBD1 (5 bases). The germline CDR1 and CDR2 sequences are LGHNA and YSLEER. The V and J ends lost 4 bases and 3 bases respectively, with 15 bases between them. The CDR3 extends over 15 amino acids. This CDR3 is CASSPGTPSDYGYTF. The CDR3 DNA sequence: TGCGCCAGCAGCCCAGGGACCCCGAGCGACTATGGCTACACCTTC.

The chain has TRBV29-1 and TRBJ2-5; D is perhaps TRBD1 (6 bases). Per the germline V gene, CDR1 is SQVTM and CDR2 is ANQGSEA. The CDR3 covers 12 residues. V was trimmed by 6 bases and J by 4 bases, leaving 12 bases between them. The chain's CDR3 is CSVTGLRETQYF. CDR3 bases: TGCAGCGTCACAGGGTTGCGAGAGACCCAGTACTTC.

This chain links TRBV6-1 with TRBJ1-1, with D hard to call. The CDR3 is 10 amino acids. Trimming pared 1 base from V and 11 bases from J, leaving 5 bases between. The germline gives CDR1 MNHNS, CDR2 SASEGT. CDR3 in DNA: TGTGCCAGCAGTGAAGTTACGGCTTTCTTT. Protein: CASSEVTAFF.